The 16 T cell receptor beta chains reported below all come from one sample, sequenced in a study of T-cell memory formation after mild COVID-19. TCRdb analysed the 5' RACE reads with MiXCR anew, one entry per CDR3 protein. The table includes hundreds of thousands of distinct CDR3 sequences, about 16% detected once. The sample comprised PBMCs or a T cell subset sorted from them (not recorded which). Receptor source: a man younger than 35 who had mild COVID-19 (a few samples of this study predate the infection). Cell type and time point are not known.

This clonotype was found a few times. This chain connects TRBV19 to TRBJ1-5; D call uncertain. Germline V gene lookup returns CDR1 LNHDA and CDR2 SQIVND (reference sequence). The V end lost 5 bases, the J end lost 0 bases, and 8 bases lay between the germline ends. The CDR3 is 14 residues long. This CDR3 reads CASSGKHSNQPQHF. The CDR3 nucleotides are TGTGCCAGTAGTGGAAAACATAGCAATCAGCCCCAGCATTTT.

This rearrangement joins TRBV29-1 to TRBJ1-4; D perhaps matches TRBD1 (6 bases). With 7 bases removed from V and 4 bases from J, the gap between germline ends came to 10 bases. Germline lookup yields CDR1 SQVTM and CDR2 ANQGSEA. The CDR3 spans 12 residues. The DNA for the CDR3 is TGCAGCGCCCAGGGGATTAATGAAAAACTGTTTTTT. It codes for CSAQGINEKLFF.

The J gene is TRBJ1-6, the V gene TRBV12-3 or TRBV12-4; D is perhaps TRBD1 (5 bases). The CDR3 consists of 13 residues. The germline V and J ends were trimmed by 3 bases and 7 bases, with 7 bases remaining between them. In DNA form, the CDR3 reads TGTGCCAGCAGTTTTAAGGGGAATTCACCCCTCCACTTT. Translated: CASSFKGNSPLHF.

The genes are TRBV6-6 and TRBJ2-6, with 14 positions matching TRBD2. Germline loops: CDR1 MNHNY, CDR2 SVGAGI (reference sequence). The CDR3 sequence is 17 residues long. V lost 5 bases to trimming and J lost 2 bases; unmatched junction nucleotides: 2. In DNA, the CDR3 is TGTGCCAGCAGTAAGGGACTAGCGGGAGCTGGGGCCAACGTCCTGACTTTC. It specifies CASSKGLAGAGANVLTF.

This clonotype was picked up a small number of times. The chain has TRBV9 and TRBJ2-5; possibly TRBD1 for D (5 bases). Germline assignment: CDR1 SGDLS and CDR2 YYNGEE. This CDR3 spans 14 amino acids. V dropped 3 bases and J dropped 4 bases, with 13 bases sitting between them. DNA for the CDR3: TGTGCCAGCAGCGCGCTTAGGGGCCCAGAGACCCAGTACTTC. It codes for CASSALRGPETQYF. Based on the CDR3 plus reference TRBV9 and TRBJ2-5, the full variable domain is DSGVTQTPKHLITATGQRVTLRCSPRSGDLSVYWYQQSLDQGLQFLIQYYNGEERAKGNILERFSAQQFPDLHSELNLSSLELGDSALYFCASSALRGPETQYFGPGTRLLVL.

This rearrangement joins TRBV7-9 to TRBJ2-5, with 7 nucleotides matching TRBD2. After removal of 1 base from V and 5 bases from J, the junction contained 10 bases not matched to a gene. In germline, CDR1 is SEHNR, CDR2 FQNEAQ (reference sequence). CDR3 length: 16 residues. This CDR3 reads CASSLVGEGFGETQYF. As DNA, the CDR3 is TGTGCCAGCAGCTTAGTTGGGGAGGGGTTCGGTGAGACCCAGTACTTC. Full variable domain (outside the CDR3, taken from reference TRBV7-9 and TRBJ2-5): DTGVSQNPRHKITKRGQNVTFRCDPISEHNRLYWYRQTLGQGPEFLTYFQNEAQLEKSRLLSDRFSAERPKGSFSTLEIQRTEQGDSAMYLCASSLVGEGFGETQYFGPGTRLLVL.

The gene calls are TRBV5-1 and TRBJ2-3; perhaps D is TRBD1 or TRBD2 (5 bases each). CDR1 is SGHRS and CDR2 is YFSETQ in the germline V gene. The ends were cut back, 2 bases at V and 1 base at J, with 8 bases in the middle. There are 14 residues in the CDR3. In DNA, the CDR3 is TGCGCCAGCAGCTTCCAGGGACGCACAGATACGCAGTATTTT. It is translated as CASSFQGRTDTQYF.

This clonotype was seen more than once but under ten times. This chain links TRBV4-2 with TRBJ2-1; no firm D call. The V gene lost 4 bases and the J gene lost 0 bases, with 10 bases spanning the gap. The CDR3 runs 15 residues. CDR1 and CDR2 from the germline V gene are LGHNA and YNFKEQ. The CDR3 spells CASSRDISSYNEQFF. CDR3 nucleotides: TGTGCCAGCAGCCGGGATATTAGCTCCTACAATGAGCAGTTCTTC.

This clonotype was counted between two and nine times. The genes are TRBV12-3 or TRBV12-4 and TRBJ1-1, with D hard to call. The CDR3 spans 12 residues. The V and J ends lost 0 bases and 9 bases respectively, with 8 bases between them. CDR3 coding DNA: TGTGCCAGCAGTTTAGCGGGCAGTAAAGCTTTCTTT. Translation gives CASSLAGSKAFF.

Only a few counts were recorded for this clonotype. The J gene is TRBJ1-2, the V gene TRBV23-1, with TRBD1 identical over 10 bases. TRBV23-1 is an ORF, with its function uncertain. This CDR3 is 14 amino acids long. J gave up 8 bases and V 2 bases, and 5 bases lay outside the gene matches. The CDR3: CASSQGDRGPGYTF. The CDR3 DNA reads TGCGCCAGCAGTCAAGGGGACAGGGGTCCCGGCTACACCTTC.

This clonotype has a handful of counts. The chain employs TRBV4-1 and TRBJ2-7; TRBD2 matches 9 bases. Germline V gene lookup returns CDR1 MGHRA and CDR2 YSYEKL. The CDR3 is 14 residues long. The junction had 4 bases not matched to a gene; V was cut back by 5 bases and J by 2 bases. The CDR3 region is CASSETSGAYEQYF. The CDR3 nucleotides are TGCGCCAGCAGCGAGACTAGCGGAGCCTACGAGCAGTACTTC.

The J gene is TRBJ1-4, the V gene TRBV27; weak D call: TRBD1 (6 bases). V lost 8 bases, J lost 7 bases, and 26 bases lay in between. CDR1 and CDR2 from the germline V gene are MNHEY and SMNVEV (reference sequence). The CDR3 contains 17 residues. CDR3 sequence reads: CASQRGTERRWGEKLFF. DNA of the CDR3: TGTGCCAGCCAAAGGGGGACCGAACGAAGGTGGGGTGAAAAACTGTTTTTT.

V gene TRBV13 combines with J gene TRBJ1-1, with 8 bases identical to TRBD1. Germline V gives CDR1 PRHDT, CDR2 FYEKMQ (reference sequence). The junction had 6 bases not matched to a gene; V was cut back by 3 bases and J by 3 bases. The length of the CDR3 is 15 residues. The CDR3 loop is CASSFHLDRDTEAFF. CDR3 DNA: TGTGCCAGCAGCTTTCATCTGGACAGGGACACTGAAGCTTTCTTT.

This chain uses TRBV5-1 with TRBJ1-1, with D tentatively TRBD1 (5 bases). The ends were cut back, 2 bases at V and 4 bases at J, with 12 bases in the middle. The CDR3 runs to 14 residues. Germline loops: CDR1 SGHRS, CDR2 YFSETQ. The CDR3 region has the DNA TGCGCCAGCAGCTTTGGGGCGGGGGTCACTGAAGCTTTCTTT. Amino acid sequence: CASSFGAGVTEAFF.

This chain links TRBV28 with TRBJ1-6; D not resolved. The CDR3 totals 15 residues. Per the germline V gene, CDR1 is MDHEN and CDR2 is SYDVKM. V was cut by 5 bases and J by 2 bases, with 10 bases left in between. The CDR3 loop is CASSLARAYNSPLHF. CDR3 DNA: TGTGCCAGCAGTCTGGCAAGGGCCTATAATTCACCCCTCCACTTT.

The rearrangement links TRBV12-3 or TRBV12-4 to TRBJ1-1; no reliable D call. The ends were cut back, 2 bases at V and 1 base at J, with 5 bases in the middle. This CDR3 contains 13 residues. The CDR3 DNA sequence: TGTGCCAGCAGTTTAAAGAGGAACACTGAAGCTTTCTTT. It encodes CASSLKRNTEAFF.